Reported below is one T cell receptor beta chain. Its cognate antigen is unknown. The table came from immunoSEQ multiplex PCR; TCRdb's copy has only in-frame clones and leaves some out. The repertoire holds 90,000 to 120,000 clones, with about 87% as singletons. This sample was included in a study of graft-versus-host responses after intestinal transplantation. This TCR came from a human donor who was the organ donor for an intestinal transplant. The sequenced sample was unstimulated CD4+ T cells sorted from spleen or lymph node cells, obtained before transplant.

The chain's CDR3 is CASRKQGKEPQHF. CDR3 bases: TGTGCCAGTAGAAAACAGGGTAAGGAGCCCCAGCATTTT. The chain combines TRBV19 with TRBJ1-5; TRBD1 is a possible D gene (6 bases). Germline V gene data show CDR1 as LNHDA and CDR2 as SQIVND (reference sequence). CDR3 length equals 13 residues. The V and J ends lost 6 bases and 8 bases respectively, with 14 bases between them. The variable domain in full, with the rest retrieved from reference TRBV19 and TRBJ1-5, is DGGITQSPKYLFRKEGQNVTLSCEQNLNHDAMYWYRQDPGQGLRLIYYSQIVNDFQKGDIAEGYSVSREKKESFPLTVTSAQKNPTAFYLCASRKQGKEPQHFGDGTRLSIL.